Each of the 13 T cell receptor beta chains below was sequenced from the same sample in a study of Tregs in tolerant kidney transplant recipients. Assay used: immunoSEQ multiplex PCR; TCRdb lists only in-frame clones, some missing. The table includes 50,000 to 85,000 clones, more than 90% detected once. The specimen comprised CD8+ T cells from blood, sampled before the transplant. Receptor source: a human donor who received a combined kidney and bone marrow transplant.

The genes are TRBV19 and TRBJ2-3; 7 bases fit TRBD2. CDR1 and CDR2 (germline): LNHDA, SQIVND (reference sequence). The CDR3 sequence is 16 residues long. The V and J ends lost 1 base and 4 bases, in that order; junction bases with no gene match: 8. The CDR3, as DNA: TGTGCCAGTAGTATAGGGGGGAGGGCTCAGCCAGATACGCAGTATTTT. It encodes CASSIGGRAQPDTQYF.

This CDR3 is CASSLPSGSRDTQYF. The CDR3 DNA is TGTGCCAGCAGCTTACCTAGCGGGAGTAGGGATACGCAGTATTTT. This chain uses TRBV7-3 with TRBJ2-3, with 10 bases identical to TRBD2. Germline-derived CDR1 and CDR2 are SGHTA and FQGTGA. Trimming cost V 2 bases and J 6 bases; bases outside gene matches: 5. The CDR3 contains 15 residues.

This sequence joins TRBV7-3 and TRBJ2-1; 9 bases line up with TRBD2. The CDR3 length is 15 residues. V gave up 6 bases and J gave up 8 bases; unmatched junction bases: 11. The V gene's germline CDR1 is SGHTA and CDR2 FQGTGA. The CDR3 sequence is CASSLTSGLGDEQFF. In nucleotides, the CDR3 is TGTGCCAGCAGTTTGACTAGCGGCCTGGGGGATGAGCAGTTCTTC.

The V gene is TRBV6-5, the J gene TRBJ2-7, with D possibly matching TRBD2 (6 bases). The germline V gene encodes CDR1 MNHEY and CDR2 SVGAGI. The V gene lost 0 bases and the J gene lost 2 bases, with 11 bases spanning the gap. The CDR3 has 15 amino acids. This CDR3 is CASSYSNSGAYEQYF. The DNA for the CDR3 is TGTGCCAGCAGTTACTCGAACTCGGGAGCCTACGAGCAGTACTTC.

The chain has TRBV4-1 and TRBJ1-2, with a weak D call TRBD1 (6 bases). This CDR3 has 15 amino acids. Germline V lookup: CDR1 MGHRA, CDR2 YSYEKL. V lost 1 base to trimming and J lost 3 bases, with 12 bases between them. In nucleotides, the CDR3 is TGCGCCAGCAGCCAAGGGGCAGGGGCGCACTATGGCTACACCTTC. Protein: CASSQGAGAHYGYTF.

This clone came up once. The chain has TRBV7-9 and TRBJ2-1; possible D gene TRBD2, 5 bases. With 4 bases removed from V and 8 bases from J, the gap between germline ends came to 9 bases. Germline V gene sequence: CDR1 SEHNR, CDR2 FQNEAQ (reference sequence). The CDR3 length is 12 residues. CDR3 sequence (DNA): TGTGCCAGCAGCTCACTAGACTATGAGCAGTTCTTC. Protein: CASSSLDYEQFF.

This clone came up once. This chain links TRBV10-1 with TRBJ1-3, with 8 bases aligning to TRBD1. V shed 8 bases, J shed 0 bases, and the junction held 6 bases outside the gene matches. Germline lookup yields CDR1 WNHNN and CDR2 SYGVQD (reference sequence). The CDR3 spans 15 residues. In nucleotides, the CDR3 is TGCGCCAGCGGGGGACAGGCGAGCTCTGGAAACACCATATATTTT. This translates into CASGGQASSGNTIYF.

This clone appeared a single time. The V and J genes are TRBV4-3 and TRBJ1-1; possibly TRBD1 for D (6 bases). Trimming took 1 base from V and 0 from J, leaving 9 bases between them. In germline, CDR1 is LGHNA, CDR2 YSLEER. The CDR3 extends over 15 amino acids. CDR3 in amino acids: CASSQGTVLNTEAFF. In DNA form, the CDR3 reads TGCGCCAGCAGCCAAGGGACAGTGTTGAACACTGAAGCTTTCTTT.

The chain is built from TRBV4-1 and TRBJ2-1, with 10 bases aligning to TRBD1. The CDR3 runs 16 residues. With 3 bases clipped from V and 6 bases from J, the junction kept 8 bases outside the gene matches. The germline V gene encodes CDR1 MGHRA and CDR2 YSYEKL. The CDR3: CASSHPDRGTANEQFF. The CDR3 bases are TGCGCCAGCAGCCACCCGGACAGGGGGACGGCCAATGAGCAGTTCTTC.

The rearrangement joins TRBV4-1 to TRBJ1-2; 7 bases match TRBD1. This CDR3 comprises 12 residues. With V trimmed by 4 bases and J by 7 bases, 3 bases remained unmatched. Germline V CDR1 and CDR2: MGHRA, YSYEKL. The CDR3 DNA is TGCGCCAGCAGCCCGACAGGGAGTGGCTACACCTTC. It translates to CASSPTGSGYTF.

This clone has only a few counts. V is TRBV9 and J is TRBJ2-3; 7 nucleotides match TRBD2. The CDR3 runs to 14 residues. CDR1 is SGDLS, CDR2 YYNGEE, per germline. V dropped 3 bases and J dropped 8; count of bases not matched to a gene: 9. CDR3 nucleotides: TGTGCCAGCAGCGACAGCGGGGTAGCAAGTACGCAGTATTTT. Amino acid sequence: CASSDSGVASTQYF.

The J gene is TRBJ2-1, the V gene TRBV18, with D tentatively TRBD2 (6 bases). Germline-derived CDR1 and CDR2 are KGHSH and LQKENI. Trimming left V 5 bases short and J 8 bases short, with 19 bases between. There are 15 residues in the CDR3. CDR3 DNA sequence: TGTGCCAGCTCATCTCCGGGACTCAGATGGGATGAGCAGTTCTTC. Its protein product is CASSSPGLRWDEQFF.

CDR3 nucleotide sequence: TGCGCCAGCAGCCAATATAGACACCCGAACACTGAAGCTTTCTTT. Protein sequence: CASSQYRHPNTEAFF. The rearrangement links TRBV4-3 to TRBJ1-1; D is unclear. Trimming removed 2 bases from V and 1 base from J, with 11 bases in between. This CDR3 region has 15 residues. CDR1 and CDR2 (germline): LGHNA, YSLEER.